This T cell receptor beta chain was sequenced during a study of T cells in Graves' hyperthyroidism and ophthalmopathy. The wider study: Sampling of peripheral blood happened at initial diagnosis, prior to any treatment.

Regarding the study as a whole: Most thyroid-expanded clonotypes above 0.001 were also found in blood.

V was shortened by 3 bases and J by 2 bases, with 13 bases between the two germline ends. The CDR3 is made up of 15 amino acids. The germline V gene encodes CDR1 MNHEY and CDR2 SMNVEV (reference sequence). There were TCR beta CDR3 regions amplified from RNA transcripts. The study used the HTBI primer set for a first-round RT-PCR of the TCR CDR3. From the multiplex PCR reads, TCRdb called clonotypes with MiXCR, one entry per CDR3 protein. The profile shows about 350,000 distinct CDR3 sequences, about a sixth of them singletons. This clonotype was counted ten times or more. Antigen unknown. Reasons for excluding patients were uncontrolled infection, other autoimmune disease, pregnancy or lactation. Thyroid ultrasound, orbital computed tomography, clinical symptoms, and serum thyroxine and TRAb underpinned diagnoses.

This clonotype was obtained from a woman aged 25 to 39 with Graves' hyperthyroidism that later progressed to Graves' ophthalmopathy. This chain uses TRBV27 with TRBJ1-1; no reliable D call. Sequencing was carried out using blood. CDR3 coding DNA: TGTGCCAGCAGTTTCCTCCCCCCGGAAAACACTGAAGCTTTCTTT. Amino acid sequence: CASSFLPPENTEAFF.